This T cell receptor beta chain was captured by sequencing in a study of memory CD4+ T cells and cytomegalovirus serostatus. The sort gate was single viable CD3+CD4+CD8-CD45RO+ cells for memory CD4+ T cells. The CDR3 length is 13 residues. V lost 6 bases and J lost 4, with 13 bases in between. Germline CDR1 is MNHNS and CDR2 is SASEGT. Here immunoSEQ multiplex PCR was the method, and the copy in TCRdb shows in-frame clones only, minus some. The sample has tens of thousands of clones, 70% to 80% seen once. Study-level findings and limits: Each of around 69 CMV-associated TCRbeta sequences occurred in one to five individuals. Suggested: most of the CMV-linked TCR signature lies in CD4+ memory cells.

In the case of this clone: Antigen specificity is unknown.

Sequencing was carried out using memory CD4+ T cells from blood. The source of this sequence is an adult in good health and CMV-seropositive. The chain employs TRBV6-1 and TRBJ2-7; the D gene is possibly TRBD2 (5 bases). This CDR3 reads CASRRDGLYEQYF. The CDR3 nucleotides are TGTGCCAGCAGGAGGGATGGTCTGTACGAGCAGTACTTC.